Included here is one TCR beta chain sequence, with context. What it binds is unknown. Using immunoSEQ multiplex PCR, the repertoire was profiled, and TCRdb retains in-frame clones only, with some absent. This table holds around 110,000 clones, about 95% found once. These data are taken from a study of siplizumab effects on memory and regulatory T cells. Whole-study findings and limits: The alloreactive clones that mapped to unstimulated subsets made up only a minor fraction.

CDR1 and CDR2 (germline): SNHLY, FYNNEI. CDR3 length equals 14 residues. The V and J ends lost 8 bases and 6 bases respectively, with 20 bases between them. The chain combines TRBV2 with TRBJ2-7; tentatively, D is TRBD1 (6 bases). This TCR was recovered from a human donor in good health. The sample taken for sequencing was non-Treg CD4+ T cells sorted from blood. This chain's CDR3 is CASQFEQGWGEQYF. The CDR3 region has the DNA TGTGCCAGCCAGTTCGAGCAGGGGTGGGGCGAGCAGTACTTC.